This TCR beta chain is drawn from a study of beta chain features in type 1 diabetes. This CDR3 has 11 amino acids. Germline V gene data show CDR1 as GTSNPN and CDR2 as SVGIG (reference sequence). Trimming removed 0 bases at V and 14 bases at J, with 13 bases between. As every portion of the isolated RNA was reverse transcribed, the sequencing read expressed TCRB transcripts. Profiling relied on immunoSEQ multiplex PCR, and the TCRdb table lists in-frame clones only, not all of them. Among some 200,000 clones listed, around 9.9% were seen once. This clone came up a few times. Sample: central memory CD4+ T cells from blood. The source is a man younger than 35 in good health. The chain links TRBV30 to TRBJ2-5; D not resolved. CDR3: CAWSVQGPQYF. DNA of the CDR3: TGTGCCTGGAGTGTACAAGGACCTCAATACTTC.